This is a list of T cell receptor beta chains from one sample in a study. Each CDR3 protein is one row after TCRdb ran MiXCR on the RT-PCR reads. This table holds more than 600,000 distinct CDR3 sequences, over 12% found once. The material sequenced was memory CD4+ T cells from blood. The receptor set was obtained from a female donor in good health, serving as a healthy control. CDR3s include the opening cysteine and the closing phenylalanine or tryptophan. Each record gives: CDR3 length, clone size, D gene, J gene, V gene, CDR3 DNA, CDR3 protein. The D gene is left open where the match is weak. Not all rows give a size; the values are once, few, many and, for expanded clones, a class.

>15|few|.|TRBJ1-6|TRBV7-9
TGTGCCAGCAGCTTAGCTAACACCCATAATTCACCCCTCCACTTT
CASSLANTHNSPLHF
>15|.|.|TRBJ1-1|TRBV18
TGTGCCAGCTCACCCGTGGATAAATCGAACACTGAAGCTTTCTTT
CASSPVDKSNTEAFF
>13|.|TRBD1|TRBJ2-5|TRBV20-1
TGCAGTGCCACTCGGACAGGGAGGGAGACCCAGTACTTC
CSATRTGRETQYF
>14|.|TRBD1|TRBJ2-7|TRBV20-1
TGCAGTGCTAGACCCCGGACAGGGCAATACGAGCAGTACTTC
CSARPRTGQYEQYF
>15|.|.|TRBJ2-2|TRBV7-2
TGTGCCAGCAGTTCCCCTGTTTTTAAACGGGGGGAGCTGTTTTTT
CASSSPVFKRGELFF
>16|.|.|TRBJ1-1|TRBV27
TGTGCCAGCAGTTCCCCCCTCAGGGCCCCTGGCACTGAAGCTTTCTTT
CASSSPLRAPGTEAFF
>17|many|TRBD1|TRBJ2-2|TRBV7-8
TGTGCCAGCAGCCTAGGGCTCCGGGACAGGGTGCCCGGGGAGCTGTTTTTT
CASSLGLRDRVPGELFF
>15|.|.|TRBJ1-4|TRBV6-1
TGTGCCAGCAGTGGACTCAGGGGTGCTAATGAAAAACTGTTTTTT
CASSGLRGANEKLFF
>14|few|.|TRBJ1-2|TRBV2
TGTGCCAGCAGGAAAACAGGGACTAACTATGGCTACACCTTC
CASRKTGTNYGYTF
>16|.|.|TRBJ2-3|TRBV5-5
TGTGCCAGCAGCTTGGCTGCGTCCTTAGCGGCAGATACGCAGTATTTT
CASSLAASLAADTQYF
>12|.|.|TRBJ2-7|TRBV20-1
TGCAGTGCTACCCCTTCTTCAGGTTCGGAGTACTTC
CSATPSSGSEYF
>15|many|TRBD1|TRBJ2-5|TRBV27
TGTGCCAGCAGTTCTGCGACAGGGCCCTCAGAGACCCAGTACTTC
CASSSATGPSETQYF
>15|once|TRBD1|TRBJ1-2|TRBV27
TGTGCCAGCAGTTGGGACAGGACTAAAAACTATGGCTACACCTTC
CASSWDRTKNYGYTF
>16|.|TRBD2|TRBJ2-3|TRBV4-3
TGCGCCAGCAGCCGCAAAGCGGCGGGGGGCCAAGATACGCAGTATTTT
CASSRKAAGGQDTQYF
>14|.|.|TRBJ1-1|TRBV4-3
TGCGCCAGCGGCCAAGGCTGGGACGGGCCCTGGGCTTTCTTT
CASGQGWDGPWAFF
>17|.|TRBD1|TRBJ2-1|TRBV14
TGTGCCAGCAGCCAAGATAGGGGGCTAGATGTCTACAATGAGCAGTTCTTC
CASSQDRGLDVYNEQFF
>14|.|.|TRBJ2-6|TRBV19
TGTGCCAGTAGTATCTGGGACAGGGCCAACGTCCTGACTTTC
CASSIWDRANVLTF
>16|.|TRBD2|TRBJ2-7|TRBV12-3/TRBV12-4
TGTGCCAGCAGTTTCCGTTTAACGGGAGGCACCTACGAGCAGTACTTC
CASSFRLTGGTYEQYF
>14|few|.|TRBJ2-7|TRBV6-6
TGTGCCAGCAGCCCCTACGCGGGCGCCTACGAGCAGTACTTC
CASSPYAGAYEQYF
>17|.|.|TRBJ1-3|TRBV4-3
TGCGCCAGCAGCCAAGGAACGGCGGGATTCTCTGGAAACACCATATATTTT
CASSQGTAGFSGNTIYF
>15|.|.|TRBJ1-1|TRBV28
TGTGCCAGCAGTTTTTATTGGCAGGGGAACACTGAAGCTTTCTTT
CASSFYWQGNTEAFF
>15|few|TRBD1|TRBJ2-7|TRBV24-1
TGTGCCACCAGTGATACCCCGGACAGGGGCTACGAGCAGTACTTC
CATSDTPDRGYEQYF
>16|.|.|TRBJ2-7|TRBV4-2
TGTGCCAGCAGCCAAGATCTGAGGGAGGGGGCCTACGAGCAGTACTTC
CASSQDLREGAYEQYF
>15|many|TRBD1|TRBJ2-5|TRBV6-5
TGTGCCAGCAGTCTACAGGGGGCGGCCCAAGAGACCCAGTACTTC
CASSLQGAAQETQYF
>14|.|.|TRBJ2-2|TRBV11-2
TGTGCCAGCAGCTTAGTAAGGAGCACCGGGGAGCTGTTTTTT
CASSLVRSTGELFF
>15|.|.|TRBJ1-2|TRBV3-1
TGTGCCAGCAGCCAAGGCGGATGGAGGGAGGATGGCTACACCTTC
CASSQGGWREDGYTF
>15|few|.|TRBJ2-3|TRBV5-1
TGCGCCAGCAGCCCGTGGGGGGGCTCGACAGATACGCAGTATTTT
CASSPWGGSTDTQYF
>15|many|.|TRBJ2-3|TRBV7-2
TGTGCCAGCAGCTTTAGGCTAGAAAGCACAGATACGCAGTATTTT
CASSFRLESTDTQYF
>19|few|TRBD2|TRBJ2-2|TRBV20-1
TGCAGTGCCAAGCCGGGACTAGCGGGGGGAACCTGGAGTACCGGGGAGCTGTTTTTT
CSAKPGLAGGTWSTGELFF
>13|many|.|TRBJ1-5|TRBV10-3
TGTGCCATCAGTGAAAGGGCCGATCAGCCCCAGCATTTT
CAISERADQPQHF
>15|few|TRBD1|TRBJ2-5|TRBV18
TGTGCCAGCTCACCACCTGACAGGGTTTCGGAGACCCAGTACTTC
CASSPPDRVSETQYF
>18|many|.|TRBJ2-7|TRBV5-6
TGTGCCAGCAGCTCAAGGGTTATGGGGACCGTTAGCTCCTACGAGCAGTACTTC
CASSSRVMGTVSSYEQYF
>14|.|TRBD1|TRBJ2-1|TRBV28
TGTGCCAGCAGTCCCGGGACAGGGGTTCCTGAGCAGTTCTTC
CASSPGTGVPEQFF
>14|.|.|TRBJ2-7|TRBV11-2
TGTGCCAGCAGCGCCCCGAGGGGGGGCTACGAGCAGTACTTC
CASSAPRGGYEQYF
>15|.|.|TRBJ2-1|TRBV2
TGTGCCAGCAGAGACGGACAGCCGGGGTTGGATGAGCAGTTCTTC
CASRDGQPGLDEQFF
>13|many|TRBD1|TRBJ2-5|TRBV5-6
TGTGCCAGCAGCTACCGACAGGGAGAGACCCAGTACTTC
CASSYRQGETQYF
>14|.|TRBD1|TRBJ2-7|TRBV29-1
TGCAGCGTTGGGGAATACCGGGACAGCTACGAGCAGTACTTC
CSVGEYRDSYEQYF
>14|many|.|TRBJ1-2|TRBV9
TGTGCCAGCAGTCCCGGCTCAGGACCGACGGGCTACACCTTC
CASSPGSGPTGYTF
>13|.|.|TRBJ2-3|TRBV7-3
TGTGCCAGCAGCCCCGGACACACAGATACGCAGTATTTT
CASSPGHTDTQYF
>15|.|.|TRBJ1-6|TRBV27
TGTGCCAGCAGCACTGCCGGGGGGCTTAATTCACCCCTCCACTTT
CASSTAGGLNSPLHF
>14|.|.|TRBJ2-1|TRBV3-1
TGTGCCAGCAGCCAACGTAATACTTACAATGAGCAGTTCTTC
CASSQRNTYNEQFF